These 10 T cell receptor beta chains came from one sample sequenced in a study of shared clonotypes between healthy human individuals. Repertoires were generated with immunoSEQ multiplex PCR, while TCRdb's copy carries only in-frame clones and drops some. This table holds about 2.3 million clones, around 93% found once. The sequenced material came from naive CD4+ T cells from PBMCs. The subset is: CD45RA+ positively selected. These receptors originate from a man aged 18 to 35 in good health. Some clones in this sample may be carry-over from other donors' samples.

This chain joins TRBV28 and TRBJ2-1, with a tentative D call TRBD2 (6 bases). Deletions cut 5 bases from V and 8 bases from J, with 19 bases between. CDR3 length equals 15 residues. The germline CDR1 and CDR2 sequences are MDHEN and SYDVKM. The CDR3 coding sequence is TGTGCCAGCAGTATCGGCGGGATGGGCTCGGATGAGCAGTTCTTC. Its translation is CASSIGGMGSDEQFF.

This chain connects TRBV4-2 to TRBJ2-5; TRBD2 matches 9 bases. The germline gives CDR1 LGHNA, CDR2 YNFKEQ. V was pared by 1 base and J by 5 bases, with 8 bases of the junction left unmatched. The CDR3 has 16 amino acids. This chain's CDR3 is CASSQVRRGGVETQYF. The CDR3 DNA reads as TGTGCCAGCAGCCAAGTGCGGCGGGGGGGAGTCGAGACCCAGTACTTC.

This chain connects TRBV6-1 to TRBJ2-3; D is unclear. CDR1 and CDR2 from the germline V gene are MNHNS and SASEGT. Trimming took off 6 bases at V and 2 bases at J, with 6 bases between the two ends. The CDR3 is 12 residues long. The CDR3 protein is CASRDHTDTQYF. CDR3 nucleotide sequence: TGTGCCAGCAGGGATCACACAGATACGCAGTATTTT.

This chain joins TRBV29-1 and TRBJ2-5, with 8 bases identical to TRBD2. CDR3 length equals 15 residues. The trim removed 4 bases at V and 4 bases at J, leaving 11 bases unmatched. Germline V lookup: CDR1 SQVTM, CDR2 ANQGSEA. The CDR3 sequence: CSVGPSGSLAETQYF. The CDR3 DNA follows: TGCAGCGTTGGCCCCAGCGGGAGTCTGGCAGAGACCCAGTACTTC.

The chain links TRBV10-2 to TRBJ2-7; D may be TRBD1 or TRBD2 (6 bases each). The CDR3 runs to 19 residues. Germline assignment: CDR1 WSHSY and CDR2 SAAADI. The V gene lost 3 bases and the J gene lost 2 bases, with 26 bases spanning the gap. In DNA, the CDR3 is TGCGCCAGCAGTGATGTGGCGGGGAGGACAGACTTTTTGACCTACGAGCAGTACTTC. Translating gives CASSDVAGRTDFLTYEQYF.

The chain joins TRBV28 to TRBJ1-2; a possible D gene is TRBD1 (5 bases). CDR1 and CDR2 from the germline V gene are MDHEN and SYDVKM. V lost 6 bases to trimming and J lost 8 bases, with 16 bases between them. The CDR3 loop spans 13 amino acids. The CDR3 DNA reads as TGTGCCAGCAGCACTCCCCAGGGAGGGGGCTACACCTTC. Translation: CASSTPQGGGYTF.

The chain has TRBV19 and TRBJ1-1, with D perhaps matching TRBD1 (5 bases). Trimming left V 5 bases short and J 8 bases short, with 12 bases between. The V gene's germline CDR1 is LNHDA and CDR2 SQIVND (reference sequence). The CDR3 has 12 amino acids. CDR3 coding DNA: TGTGCCAGTAGTTTCGCCGGGACGGAAGCTTTCTTT. Translating it yields CASSFAGTEAFF.

This clone was recorded only once. V is TRBV11-2 and J is TRBJ2-5; no clear D gene. This CDR3 spans 14 amino acids. Trimming cost V 5 bases and J 5 bases, with 15 bases left between them. Germline CDR1 is SGHAT and CDR2 is FQNNGV. CDR3 protein: CASSPPGVRETQYF. DNA for the CDR3: TGTGCCAGCAGCCCACCCGGAGTACGGGAGACCCAGTACTTC.

The DNA for the CDR3 is TGTGCCAGCAGACTGGGGGGAGTCCGGGGCAATGAGCAGTTCTTC. This gives the protein CASRLGGVRGNEQFF. J is TRBJ2-1 and V is TRBV7-3, with D maybe TRBD2 (6 bases). Germline loops: CDR1 SGHTA, CDR2 FQGTGA. V shed 6 bases and J shed 6 bases, with 18 bases lying between them. This CDR3 has 15 amino acids.

CDR3 nucleotide sequence: TGTGCCAGCAGCTTAGGCGCCCATTCCTACAATGAGCAGTTCTTC. It translates to CASSLGAHSYNEQFF. This chain links TRBV11-3 with TRBJ2-1; D gene ambiguous. The CDR3 runs 15 residues. V was cut by 1 base and J by 1 base, with 8 bases left in between. From germline, CDR1 is SGHNT and CDR2 YENEEA.